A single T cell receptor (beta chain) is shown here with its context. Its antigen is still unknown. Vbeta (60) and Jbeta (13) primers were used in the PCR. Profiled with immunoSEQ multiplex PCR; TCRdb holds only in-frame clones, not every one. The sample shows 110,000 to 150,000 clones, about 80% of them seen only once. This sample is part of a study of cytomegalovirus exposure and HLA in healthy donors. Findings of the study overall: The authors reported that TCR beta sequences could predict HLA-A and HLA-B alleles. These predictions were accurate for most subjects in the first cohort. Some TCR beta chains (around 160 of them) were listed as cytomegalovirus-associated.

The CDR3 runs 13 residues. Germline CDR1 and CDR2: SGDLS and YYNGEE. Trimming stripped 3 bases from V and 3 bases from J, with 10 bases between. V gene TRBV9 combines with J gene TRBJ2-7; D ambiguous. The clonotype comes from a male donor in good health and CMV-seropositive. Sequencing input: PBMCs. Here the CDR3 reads CASSASTNYEQYF. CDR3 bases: TGTGCCAGCAGCGCCTCGACAAACTACGAGCAGTACTTC.